This TCR beta chain was identified in a study of early T cells in non-severe SARS-CoV-2 infection. With respect to this clonotype: Its antigen is currently unknown.

The study's findings and limits: Matching against VDJdb likely underestimated virus-specific expansions, favoring anti-spike CD8.

This CDR3 contains 14 residues. CDR1 is LNHDA, CDR2 SQIVND, per germline (reference sequence). V was clipped by 3 bases and J by 2 bases, with 11 bases between them. One entry per CDR3 protein, called by TCRdb with MiXCR from the 5' RACE reads. The sample includes fewer than 120,000 distinct CDR3 sequences, around an eighth of them seen just once. The chain employs TRBV19 and TRBJ2-7; D is possibly TRBD1 or TRBD2 (5 bases each). This clonotype originated in an adult who was a healthcare worker with PCR-confirmed SARS-CoV-2 infection or an uninfected control (not recorded which). The specimen comprised whole blood, sampled at baseline. CDR3 in amino acids: CASSIGDAAYEQYF. In DNA form, the CDR3 reads TGTGCCAGTAGTATTGGGGACGCCGCCTACGAGCAGTACTTC.